The sequence of this T cell receptor (beta chain) was determined in a study of T cells after yellow fever vaccination. The study, taken as a whole, reports: The secondary response was weaker, and its peak arrived faster, on day 5 versus 15. Abundant clonotypes from the bulk population could contaminate FACS-sorted repertoires.

This clonotype was seen ten or more times. Its antigen remains unidentified. TCRdb reprocessed the 5' RACE reads with MiXCR, giving one entry per CDR3 protein. The profile covers 300,000 to 350,000 distinct CDR3 sequences, with roughly 10% appearing a single time and about 3.3% taken by the ten largest. The V gene lost 0 bases and the J gene lost 3 bases, with 10 bases spanning the gap. The germline V gene encodes CDR1 SGHRS and CDR2 YFSETQ. The CDR3 runs to 14 residues. This clonotype originated in a young man who received the YFV17D yellow fever vaccine. This chain joins TRBV5-1 and TRBJ2-7; a possible D gene is TRBD2 (5 bases). The starting material was CD4+ T cells sorted from PBMCs, obtained 45 days after the yellow fever booster vaccination. CDR3 nucleotides: TGCGCCAGCAGCTTGGATACTAGGAACTACGAGCAGTACTTC. Amino acid sequence: CASSLDTRNYEQYF.